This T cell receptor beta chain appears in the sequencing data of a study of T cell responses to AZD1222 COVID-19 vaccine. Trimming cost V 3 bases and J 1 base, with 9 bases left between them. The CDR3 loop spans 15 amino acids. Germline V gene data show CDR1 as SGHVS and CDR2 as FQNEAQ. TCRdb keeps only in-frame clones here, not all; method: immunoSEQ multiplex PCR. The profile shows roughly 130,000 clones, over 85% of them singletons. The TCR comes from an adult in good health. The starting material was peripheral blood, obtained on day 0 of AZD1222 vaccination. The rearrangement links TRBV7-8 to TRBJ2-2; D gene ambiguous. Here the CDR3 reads CASSLVKRNTGELFF. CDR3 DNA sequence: TGTGCCAGCAGCTTGGTCAAGCGGAACACCGGGGAGCTGTTTTTT.